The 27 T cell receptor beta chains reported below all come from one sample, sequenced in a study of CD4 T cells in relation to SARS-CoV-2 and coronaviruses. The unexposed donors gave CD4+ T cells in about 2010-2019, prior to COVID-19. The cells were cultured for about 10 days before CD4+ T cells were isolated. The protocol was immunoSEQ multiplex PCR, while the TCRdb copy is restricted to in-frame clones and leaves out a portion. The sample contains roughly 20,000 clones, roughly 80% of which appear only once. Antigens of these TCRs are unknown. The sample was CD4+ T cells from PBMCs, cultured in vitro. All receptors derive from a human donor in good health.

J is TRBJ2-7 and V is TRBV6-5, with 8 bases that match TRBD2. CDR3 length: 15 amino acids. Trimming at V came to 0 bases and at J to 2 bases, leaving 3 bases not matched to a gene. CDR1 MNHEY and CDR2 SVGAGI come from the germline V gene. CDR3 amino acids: CASSYSAGGAYEQYF. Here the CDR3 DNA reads TGTGCCAGCAGTTACTCCGCGGGAGGCGCCTACGAGCAGTACTTC.

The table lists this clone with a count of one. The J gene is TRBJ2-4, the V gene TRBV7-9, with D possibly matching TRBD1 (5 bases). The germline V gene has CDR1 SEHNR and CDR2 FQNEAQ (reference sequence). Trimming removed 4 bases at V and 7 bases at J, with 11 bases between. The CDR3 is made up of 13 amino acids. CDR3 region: CASSYGADNIQYF. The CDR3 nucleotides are TGTGCCAGCAGCTATGGGGCGGACAACATTCAGTACTTC.

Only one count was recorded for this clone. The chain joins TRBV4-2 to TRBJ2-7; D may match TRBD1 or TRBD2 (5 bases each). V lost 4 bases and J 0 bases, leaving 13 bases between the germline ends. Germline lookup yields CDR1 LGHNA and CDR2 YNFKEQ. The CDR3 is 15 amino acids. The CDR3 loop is CASSLLGDHSYEQYF. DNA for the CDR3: TGTGCCAGCAGCCTACTGGGGGACCACTCCTACGAGCAGTACTTC.

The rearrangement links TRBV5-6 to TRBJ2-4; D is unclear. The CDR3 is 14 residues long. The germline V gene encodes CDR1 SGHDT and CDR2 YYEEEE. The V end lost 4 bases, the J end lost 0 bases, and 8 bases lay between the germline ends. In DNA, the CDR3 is TGTGCCAGCAGCCAAGGGCTAGCCAAAAACATTCAGTACTTC. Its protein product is CASSQGLAKNIQYF. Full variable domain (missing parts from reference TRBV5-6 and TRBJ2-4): DAGVTQSPTHLIKTRGQQVTLRCSPKSGHDTVSWYQQALGQGPQFIFQYYEEEERQRGNFPDRFSGHQFPNYSSELNVNALLLGDSALYLCASSQGLAKNIQYFGAGTRLSVL.

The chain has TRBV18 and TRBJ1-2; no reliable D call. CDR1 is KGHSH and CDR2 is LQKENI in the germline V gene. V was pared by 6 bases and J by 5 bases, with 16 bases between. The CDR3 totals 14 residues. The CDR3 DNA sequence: TGTGCCAGCTCGCCGGGAAGGGATGGATATGGCTACACCTTC. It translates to CASSPGRDGYGYTF.

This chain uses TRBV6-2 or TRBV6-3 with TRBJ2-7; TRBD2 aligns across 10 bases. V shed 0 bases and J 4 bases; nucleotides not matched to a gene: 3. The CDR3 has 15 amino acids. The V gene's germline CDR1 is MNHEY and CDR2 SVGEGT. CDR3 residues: CASSYSPLAGYEQYF. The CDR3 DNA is TGTGCCAGCAGTTACTCCCCACTAGCGGGGTACGAGCAGTACTTC.

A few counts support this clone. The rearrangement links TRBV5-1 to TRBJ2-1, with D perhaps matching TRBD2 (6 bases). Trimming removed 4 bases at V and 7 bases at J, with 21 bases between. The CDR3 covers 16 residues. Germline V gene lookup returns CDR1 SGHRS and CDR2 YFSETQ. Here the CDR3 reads CASSGRLGVGRNEQFF. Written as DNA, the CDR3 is TGCGCCAGCAGCGGCAGACTAGGCGTTGGTAGGAATGAGCAGTTCTTC.

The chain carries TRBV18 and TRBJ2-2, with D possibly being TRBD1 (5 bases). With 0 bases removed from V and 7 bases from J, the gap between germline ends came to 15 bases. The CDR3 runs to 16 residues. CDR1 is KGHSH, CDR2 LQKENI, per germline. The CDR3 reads CASSPPISGKGGELFF. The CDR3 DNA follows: TGTGCCAGCTCACCACCGATTTCAGGGAAAGGCGGGGAGCTGTTTTTT.

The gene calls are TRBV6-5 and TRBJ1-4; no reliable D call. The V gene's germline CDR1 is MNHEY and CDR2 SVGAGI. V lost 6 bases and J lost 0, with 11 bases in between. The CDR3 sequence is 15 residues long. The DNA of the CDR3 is TGTGCCAGCAGCCTCCACAAACCAACTAATGAAAAACTGTTTTTT. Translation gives CASSLHKPTNEKLFF.

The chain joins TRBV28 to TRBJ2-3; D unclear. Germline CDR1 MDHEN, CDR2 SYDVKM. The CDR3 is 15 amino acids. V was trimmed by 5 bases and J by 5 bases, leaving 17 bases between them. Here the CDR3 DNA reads TGTGCCAGCAGTCCCCCGGGTAGGGTCGGAGATACGCAGTATTTT. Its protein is CASSPPGRVGDTQYF.

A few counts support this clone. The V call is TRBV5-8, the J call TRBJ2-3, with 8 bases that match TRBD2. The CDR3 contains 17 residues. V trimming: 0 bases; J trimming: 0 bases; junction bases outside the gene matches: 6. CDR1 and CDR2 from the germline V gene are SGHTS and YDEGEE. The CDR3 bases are TGTGCCAGCAGCTTGGGGGTAGCGGGATGGAGCACAGATACGCAGTATTTT. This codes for CASSLGVAGWSTDTQYF.

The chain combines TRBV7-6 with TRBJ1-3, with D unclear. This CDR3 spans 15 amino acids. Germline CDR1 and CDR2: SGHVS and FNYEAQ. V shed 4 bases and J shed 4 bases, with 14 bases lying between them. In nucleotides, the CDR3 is TGTGCCAGCAGCTCGGACGGAATTGGAGGAAACACCATATATTTT. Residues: CASSSDGIGGNTIYF.

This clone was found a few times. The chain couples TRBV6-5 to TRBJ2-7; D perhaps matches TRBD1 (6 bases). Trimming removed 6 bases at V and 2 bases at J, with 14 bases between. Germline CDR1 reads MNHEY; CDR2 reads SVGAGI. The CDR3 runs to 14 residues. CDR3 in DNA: TGTGCCAGCAGCGCACAGGGCGGAGCCTACGAGCAGTACTTC. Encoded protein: CASSAQGGAYEQYF.

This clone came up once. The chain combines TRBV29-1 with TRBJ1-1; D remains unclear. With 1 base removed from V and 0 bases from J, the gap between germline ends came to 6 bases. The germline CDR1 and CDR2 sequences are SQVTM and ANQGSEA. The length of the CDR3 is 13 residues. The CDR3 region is CSVEGGVNTEAFF. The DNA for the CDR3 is TGCAGCGTTGAAGGGGGAGTGAACACTGAAGCTTTCTTT. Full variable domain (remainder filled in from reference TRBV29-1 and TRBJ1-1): SAVISQKPSRDICQRGTSLTIQCQVDSQVTMMFWYRQQPGQSLTLIATANQGSEATYESGFVIDKFPISRPNLTFSTLTVSNMSPEDSSIYLCSVEGGVNTEAFFGQGTRLTVV.

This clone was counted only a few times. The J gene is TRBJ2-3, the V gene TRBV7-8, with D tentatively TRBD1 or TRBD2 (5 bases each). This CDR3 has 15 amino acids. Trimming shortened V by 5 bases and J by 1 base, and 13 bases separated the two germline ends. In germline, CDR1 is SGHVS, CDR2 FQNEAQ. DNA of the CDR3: TGTGCCAGCAGCAAGAATAGAGGGGGCACAGATACGCAGTATTTT. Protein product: CASSKNRGGTDTQYF.

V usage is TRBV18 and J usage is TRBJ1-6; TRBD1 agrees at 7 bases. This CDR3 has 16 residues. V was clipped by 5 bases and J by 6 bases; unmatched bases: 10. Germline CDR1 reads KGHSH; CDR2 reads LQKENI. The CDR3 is CASSERTGVSNSPLHF. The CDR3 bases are TGTGCCAGCTCAGAACGGACAGGAGTTAGTAATTCACCCCTCCACTTT.

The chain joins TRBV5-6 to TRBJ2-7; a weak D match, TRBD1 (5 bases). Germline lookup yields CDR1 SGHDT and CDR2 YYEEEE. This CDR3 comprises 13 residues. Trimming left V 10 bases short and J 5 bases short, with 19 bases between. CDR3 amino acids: CASNPGNFNEQYF. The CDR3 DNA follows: TGTGCCTCAAACCCAGGGAATTTCAACGAGCAGTACTTC. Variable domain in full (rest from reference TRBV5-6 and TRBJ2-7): DAGVTQSPTHLIKTRGQQVTLRCSPKSGHDTVSWYQQALGQGPQFIFQYYEEEERQRGNFPDRFSGHQFPNYSSELNVNALLLGDSALYLCASNPGNFNEQYFGPGTRLTVT.

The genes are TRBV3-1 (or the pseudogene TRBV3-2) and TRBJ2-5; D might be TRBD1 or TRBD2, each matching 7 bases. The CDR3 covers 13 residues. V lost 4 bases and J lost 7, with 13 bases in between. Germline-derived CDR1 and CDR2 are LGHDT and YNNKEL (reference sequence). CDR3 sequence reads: CASSRTRGGTQYF. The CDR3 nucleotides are TGTGCCAGCAGCCGTACCAGGGGGGGGACCCAGTACTTC.

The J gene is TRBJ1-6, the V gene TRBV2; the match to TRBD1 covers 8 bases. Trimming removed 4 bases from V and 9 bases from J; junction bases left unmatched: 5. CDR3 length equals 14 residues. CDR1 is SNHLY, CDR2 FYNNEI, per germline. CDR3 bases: TGTGCCAGCAGTGCGGACAGGGACGGTTCACCCCTCCACTTT. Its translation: CASSADRDGSPLHF.

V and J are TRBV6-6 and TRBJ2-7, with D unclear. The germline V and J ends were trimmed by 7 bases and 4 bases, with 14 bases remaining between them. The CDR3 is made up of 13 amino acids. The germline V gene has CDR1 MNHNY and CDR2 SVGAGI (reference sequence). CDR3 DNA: TGTGCCAGCAACTACCTGAGGACGTACGAGCAGTACTTC. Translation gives CASNYLRTYEQYF.

The CDR3 loop reads CASSLAIGLWTDTQYF. The DNA for the CDR3 is TGTGCCAGCAGCTTGGCGATAGGACTTTGGACAGATACGCAGTATTTT. This chain connects TRBV5-6 to TRBJ2-3; D might be TRBD2 (5 bases). Trimming stripped 0 bases from V and 3 bases from J, with 14 bases between. The CDR3 length is 16 residues. CDR1 and CDR2 from the germline V gene are SGHDT and YYEEEE.

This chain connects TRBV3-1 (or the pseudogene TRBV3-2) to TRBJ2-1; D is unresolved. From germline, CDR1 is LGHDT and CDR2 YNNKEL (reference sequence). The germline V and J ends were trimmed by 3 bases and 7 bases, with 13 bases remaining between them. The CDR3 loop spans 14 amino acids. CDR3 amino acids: CASSHPGPSNEQFF. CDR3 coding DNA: TGTGCCAGCAGCCATCCCGGACCGTCGAATGAGCAGTTCTTC.

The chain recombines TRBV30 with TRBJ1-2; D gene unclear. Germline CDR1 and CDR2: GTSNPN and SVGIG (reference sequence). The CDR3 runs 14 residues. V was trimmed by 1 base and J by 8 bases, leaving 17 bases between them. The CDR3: CAWSAISRGRGYTF. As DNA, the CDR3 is TGTGCCTGGAGTGCAATATCCCGGGGTCGGGGCTACACCTTC. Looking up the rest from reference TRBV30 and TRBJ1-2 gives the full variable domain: SQTIHQWPATLVQPVGSPLSLECTVEGTSNPNLYWYRQAAGRGLQLLFYSVGIGQISSEVPQNLSASRPQDRQFILSSKKLLLSDSGFYLCAWSAISRGRGYTFGSGTRLTVV.

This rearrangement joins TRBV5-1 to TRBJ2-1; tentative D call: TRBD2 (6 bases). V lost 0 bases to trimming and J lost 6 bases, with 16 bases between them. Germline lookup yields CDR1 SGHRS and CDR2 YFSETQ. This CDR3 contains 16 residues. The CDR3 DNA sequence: TGCGCCAGCAGCTTGGGTCAACTAGCCGCCGCCAATGAGCAGTTCTTC. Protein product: CASSLGQLAAANEQFF.

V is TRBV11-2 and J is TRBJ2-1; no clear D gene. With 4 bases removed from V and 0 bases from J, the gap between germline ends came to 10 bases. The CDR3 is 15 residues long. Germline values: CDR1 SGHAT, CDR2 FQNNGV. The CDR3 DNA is TGTGCCAGCAGCTCGACTCTGAGCTCCTACAATGAGCAGTTCTTC. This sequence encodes CASSSTLSSYNEQFF.

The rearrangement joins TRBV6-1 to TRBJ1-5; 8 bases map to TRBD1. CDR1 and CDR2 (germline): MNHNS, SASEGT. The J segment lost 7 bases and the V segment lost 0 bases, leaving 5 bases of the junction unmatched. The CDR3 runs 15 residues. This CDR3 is CASSEALQGVQPQHF. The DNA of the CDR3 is TGTGCCAGCAGTGAAGCGCTACAGGGGGTCCAGCCCCAGCATTTT.

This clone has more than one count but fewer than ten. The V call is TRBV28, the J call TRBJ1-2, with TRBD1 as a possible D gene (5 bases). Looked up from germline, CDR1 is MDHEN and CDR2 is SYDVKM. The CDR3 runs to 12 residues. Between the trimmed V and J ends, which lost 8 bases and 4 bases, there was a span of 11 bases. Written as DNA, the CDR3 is TGTGCCAGCTCGGGGACGGTCTATGGCTACACCTTC. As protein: CASSGTVYGYTF.